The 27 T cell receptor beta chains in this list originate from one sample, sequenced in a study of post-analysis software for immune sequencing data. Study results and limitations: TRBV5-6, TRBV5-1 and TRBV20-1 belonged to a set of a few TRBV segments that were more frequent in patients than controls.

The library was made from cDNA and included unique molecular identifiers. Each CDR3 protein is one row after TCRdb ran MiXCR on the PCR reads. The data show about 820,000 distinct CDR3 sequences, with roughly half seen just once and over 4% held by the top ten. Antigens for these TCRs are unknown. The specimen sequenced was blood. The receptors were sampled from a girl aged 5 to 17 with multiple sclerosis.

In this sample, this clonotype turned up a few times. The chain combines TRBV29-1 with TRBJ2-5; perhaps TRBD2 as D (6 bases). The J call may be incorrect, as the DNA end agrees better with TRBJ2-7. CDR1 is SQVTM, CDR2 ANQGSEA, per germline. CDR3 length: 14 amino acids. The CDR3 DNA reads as TGCAGCGTTGAAGGAGGAGGGACGGTAGGCGAGCAGTACTTC. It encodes CSVEGGGTVGEQYF.

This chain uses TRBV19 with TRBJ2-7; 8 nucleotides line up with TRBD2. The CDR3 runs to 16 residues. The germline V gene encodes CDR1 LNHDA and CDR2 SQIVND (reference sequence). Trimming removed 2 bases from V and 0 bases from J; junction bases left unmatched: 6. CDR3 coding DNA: TGTGCCAGTAGTATAAGCGGGAGCCTTAGCTCCTACGAGCAGTACTTC. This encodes CASSISGSLSSYEQYF.

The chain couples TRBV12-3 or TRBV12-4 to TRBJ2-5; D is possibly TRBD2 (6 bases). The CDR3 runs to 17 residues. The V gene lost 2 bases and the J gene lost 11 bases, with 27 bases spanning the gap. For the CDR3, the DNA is TGTGCCAGCAGTTTACAGGTCGGCGGGGCGTTCAGTTGGGAGCAGTACTTC. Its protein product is CASSLQVGGAFSWEQYF.

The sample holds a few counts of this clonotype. CDR3 residues: CASSGQGATNEKLFF. CDR3 DNA sequence: TGTGCCAGCAGCGGTCAGGGTGCAACTAATGAAAAACTGTTTTTT. The genes are TRBV12-3 or TRBV12-4 and TRBJ1-4; tentatively, D is TRBD1 (5 bases). Deletions cut 6 bases from V and 0 bases from J, with 11 bases between. This CDR3 spans 15 amino acids.

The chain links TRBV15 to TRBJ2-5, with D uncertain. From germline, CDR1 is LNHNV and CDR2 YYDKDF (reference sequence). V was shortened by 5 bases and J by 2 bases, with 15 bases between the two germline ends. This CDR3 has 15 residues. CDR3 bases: TGTGCCACCAGCCCTCGTGCAGGTGGTCAAGAGACCCAGTACTTC. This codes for CATSPRAGGQETQYF.

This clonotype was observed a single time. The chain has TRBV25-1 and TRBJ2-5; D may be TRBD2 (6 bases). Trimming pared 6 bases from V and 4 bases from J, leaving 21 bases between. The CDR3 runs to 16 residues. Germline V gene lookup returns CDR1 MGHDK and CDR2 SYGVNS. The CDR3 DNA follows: TGTGCCAGCAGCCCGTGGAGAGAGGGAGGACGAGAGACCCAGTACTTC. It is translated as CASSPWREGGRETQYF.

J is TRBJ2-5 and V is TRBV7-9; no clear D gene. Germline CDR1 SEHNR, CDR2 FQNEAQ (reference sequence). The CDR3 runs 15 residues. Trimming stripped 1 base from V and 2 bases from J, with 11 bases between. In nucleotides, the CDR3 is TGTGCCAGCAGCTTAGGCTGGCAGGAGCAAGAGACCCAGTACTTC. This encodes CASSLGWQEQETQYF.

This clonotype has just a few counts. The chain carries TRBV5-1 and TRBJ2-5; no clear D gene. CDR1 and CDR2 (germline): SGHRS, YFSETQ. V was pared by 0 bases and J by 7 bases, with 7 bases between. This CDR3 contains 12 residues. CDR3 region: CASSLASATQYF. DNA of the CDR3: TGCGCCAGCAGCTTGGCGTCGGCGACCCAGTACTTC. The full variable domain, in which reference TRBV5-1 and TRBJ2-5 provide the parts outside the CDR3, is KAGVTQTPRYLIKTRGQQVTLSCSPISGHRSVSWYQQTPGQGLQFLFEYFSETQRNKGNFPGRFSGRQFSNSRSEMNVSTLELGDSALYLCASSLASATQYFGPGTRLLVL.

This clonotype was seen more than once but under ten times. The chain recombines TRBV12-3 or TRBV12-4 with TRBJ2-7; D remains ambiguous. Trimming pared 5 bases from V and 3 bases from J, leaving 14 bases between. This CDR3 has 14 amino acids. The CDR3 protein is CASSPFGSFYEQYF. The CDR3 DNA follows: TGTGCCAGCAGTCCCTTTGGCAGTTTCTACGAGCAGTACTTC.

Here the CDR3 DNA reads TGTGCCAGCAGCTTAGTGGCGAATGAGCAGTTCTTC. This gives the protein CASSLVANEQFF. This chain links TRBV7-9 with TRBJ2-1; D remains unclear. Germline CDR1 and CDR2: SEHNR and FQNEAQ (reference sequence). The CDR3 loop spans 12 amino acids. V lost 1 base to trimming and J lost 7 bases, with 5 bases between them.

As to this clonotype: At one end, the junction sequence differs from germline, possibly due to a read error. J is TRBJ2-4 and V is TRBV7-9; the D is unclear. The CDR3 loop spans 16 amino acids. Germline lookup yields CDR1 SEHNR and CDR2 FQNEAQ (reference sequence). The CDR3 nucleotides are TGTGCCAGCAGCCTTTCCACCTCCTTAGCCGAAAACATTCAGTACTTC. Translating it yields CASSLSTSLAENIQYF.

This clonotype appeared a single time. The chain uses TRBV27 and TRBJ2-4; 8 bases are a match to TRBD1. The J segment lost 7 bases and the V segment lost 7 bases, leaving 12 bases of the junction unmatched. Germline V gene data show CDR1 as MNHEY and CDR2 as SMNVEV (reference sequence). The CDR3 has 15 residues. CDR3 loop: CASKSGQGLRNIQYF. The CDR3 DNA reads TGTGCCAGCAAGTCCGGACAGGGCCTGAGGAACATTCAGTACTTC.

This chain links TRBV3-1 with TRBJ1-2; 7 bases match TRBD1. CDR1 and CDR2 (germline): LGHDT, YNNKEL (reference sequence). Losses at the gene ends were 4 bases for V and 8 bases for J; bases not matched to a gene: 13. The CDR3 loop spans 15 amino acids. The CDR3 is CASSRRDSARFGYTF. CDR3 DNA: TGTGCCAGCAGCCGGAGGGACAGTGCTCGTTTCGGCTACACCTTC.

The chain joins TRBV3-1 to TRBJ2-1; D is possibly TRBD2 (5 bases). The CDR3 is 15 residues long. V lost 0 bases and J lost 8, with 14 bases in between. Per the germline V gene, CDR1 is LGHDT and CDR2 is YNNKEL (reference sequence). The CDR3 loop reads CASSQERLLGHEQFF. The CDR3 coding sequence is TGTGCCAGCAGCCAAGAGCGACTATTGGGCCATGAGCAGTTCTTC.

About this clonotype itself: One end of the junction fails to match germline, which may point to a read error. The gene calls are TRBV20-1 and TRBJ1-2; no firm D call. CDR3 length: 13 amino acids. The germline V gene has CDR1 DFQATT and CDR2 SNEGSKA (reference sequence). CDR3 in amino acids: CSARGVTNCGYTF. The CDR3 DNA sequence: TGCAGTGCTAGAGGTGTCACGAACTGTGGCTACACCTTC.

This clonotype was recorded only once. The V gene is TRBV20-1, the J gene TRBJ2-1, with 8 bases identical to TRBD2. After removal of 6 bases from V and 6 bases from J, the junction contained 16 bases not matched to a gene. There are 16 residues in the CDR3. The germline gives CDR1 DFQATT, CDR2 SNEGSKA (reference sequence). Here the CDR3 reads CSAFNALAGTFNEQFF. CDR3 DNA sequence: TGCAGTGCCTTTAATGCCCTAGCGGGTACGTTCAATGAGCAGTTCTTC.

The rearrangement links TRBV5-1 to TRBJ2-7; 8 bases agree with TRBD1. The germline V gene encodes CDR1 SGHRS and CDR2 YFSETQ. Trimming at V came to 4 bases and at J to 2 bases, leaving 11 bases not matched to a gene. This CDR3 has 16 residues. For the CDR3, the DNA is TGCGCCAGCAGCCTGGGGGACAGGTCTTGGGCCTACGAGCAGTACTTC. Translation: CASSLGDRSWAYEQYF.

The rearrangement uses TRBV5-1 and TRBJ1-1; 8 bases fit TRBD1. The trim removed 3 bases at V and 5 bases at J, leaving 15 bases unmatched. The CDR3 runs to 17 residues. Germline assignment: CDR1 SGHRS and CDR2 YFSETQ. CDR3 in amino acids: CASSYRTGPNVVTEAFF. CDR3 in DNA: TGCGCCAGCAGCTACCGGACAGGGCCGAATGTTGTGACTGAAGCTTTCTTT.

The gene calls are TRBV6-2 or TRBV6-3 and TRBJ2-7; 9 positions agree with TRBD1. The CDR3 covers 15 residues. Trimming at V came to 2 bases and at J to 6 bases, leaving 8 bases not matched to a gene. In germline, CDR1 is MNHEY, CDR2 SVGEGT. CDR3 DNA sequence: TGTGCCAGCAGTTACGCGGGACAGGGCCCTCTCGAGCAGTACTTC. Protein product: CASSYAGQGPLEQYF.

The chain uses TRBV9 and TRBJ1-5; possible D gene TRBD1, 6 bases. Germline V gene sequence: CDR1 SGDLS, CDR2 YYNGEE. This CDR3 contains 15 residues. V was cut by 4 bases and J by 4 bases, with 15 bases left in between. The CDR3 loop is CASSTRTATNQPQHF. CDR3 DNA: TGTGCCAGCAGCACCCGGACAGCTACTAATCAGCCCCAGCATTTT.

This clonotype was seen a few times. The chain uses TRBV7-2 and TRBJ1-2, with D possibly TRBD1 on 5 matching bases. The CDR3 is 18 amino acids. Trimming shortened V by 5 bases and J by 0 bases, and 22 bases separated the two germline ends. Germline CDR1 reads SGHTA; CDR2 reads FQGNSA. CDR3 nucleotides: TGTGCCAGCAGCCTAGACCCAGCCGGGACGCTCTCTAACTATGGCTACACCTTC. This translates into CASSLDPAGTLSNYGYTF.

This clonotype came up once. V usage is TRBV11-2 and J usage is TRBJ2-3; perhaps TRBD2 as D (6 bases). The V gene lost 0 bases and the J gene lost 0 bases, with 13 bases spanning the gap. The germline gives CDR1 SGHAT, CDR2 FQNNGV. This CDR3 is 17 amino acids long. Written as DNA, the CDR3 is TGTGCCAGCAGCTTAGATCCGGTTAGCGGAAGCACAGATACGCAGTATTTT. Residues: CASSLDPVSGSTDTQYF.

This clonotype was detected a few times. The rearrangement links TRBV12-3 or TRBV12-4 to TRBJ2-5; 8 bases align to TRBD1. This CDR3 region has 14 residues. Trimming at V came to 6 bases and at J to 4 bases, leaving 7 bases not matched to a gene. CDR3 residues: CASSSGQGGETQYF. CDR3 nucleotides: TGTGCCAGCAGCTCTGGACAGGGAGGAGAGACCCAGTACTTC.

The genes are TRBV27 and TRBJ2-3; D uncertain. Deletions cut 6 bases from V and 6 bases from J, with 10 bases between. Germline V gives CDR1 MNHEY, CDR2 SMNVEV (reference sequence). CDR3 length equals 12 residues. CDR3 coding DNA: TGTGCCAGCAGCTCGTTCGGGGATACGCAGTATTTT. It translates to CASSSFGDTQYF.

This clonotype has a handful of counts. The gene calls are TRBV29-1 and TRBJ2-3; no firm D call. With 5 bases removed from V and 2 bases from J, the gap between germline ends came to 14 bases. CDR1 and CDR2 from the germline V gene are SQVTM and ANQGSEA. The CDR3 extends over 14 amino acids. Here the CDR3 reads CSVKRLLVTDTQYF. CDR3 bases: TGCAGCGTTAAGAGGCTCCTTGTCACAGATACGCAGTATTTT.

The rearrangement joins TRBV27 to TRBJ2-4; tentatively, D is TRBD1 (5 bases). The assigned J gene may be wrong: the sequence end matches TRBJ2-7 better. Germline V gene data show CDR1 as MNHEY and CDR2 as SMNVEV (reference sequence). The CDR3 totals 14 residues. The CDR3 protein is CASSFEYRLGEQYF. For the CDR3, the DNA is TGTGCCAGCAGTTTTGAGTACAGGCTTGGCGAGCAGTACTTC.

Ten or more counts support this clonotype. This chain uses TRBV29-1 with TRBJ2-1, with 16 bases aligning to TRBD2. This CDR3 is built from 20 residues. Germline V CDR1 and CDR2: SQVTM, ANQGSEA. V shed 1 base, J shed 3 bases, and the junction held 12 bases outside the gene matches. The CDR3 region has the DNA TGCAGCGTTGAAGTAGCGGGGACTAGCGGGAGGGCCCTCGACTACAATGAGCAGTTCTTC. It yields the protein CSVEVAGTSGRALDYNEQFF.